Each of the 28 T cell receptor beta chains below was sequenced from the same sample in a study of monozygotic twins with inflammatory bowel disease. TCRdb reprocessed the 5' RACE reads and reports one entry per CDR3 protein, with no DNA. The specimen's table records about 380,000 distinct CDR3 sequences. Material: blood. Source of these receptors: a human donor with ulcerative colitis or Crohn's disease, or a healthy co-twin of an affected twin (not recorded which).

CDR3 residues: CASRPRDRDNSPLHF. The chain has TRBV4-1 and TRBJ1-6; as DNA is missing, the TRBD1 call by TCRdb cannot be tested. The CDR3 length is 15 residues. Germline V gives CDR1 MGHRA, CDR2 YSYEKL.

The chain links TRBV25-1 to TRBJ2-7; TCRdb selects TRBD1, and the lack of DNA leaves this call unchecked. CDR1 and CDR2 (germline): MGHDK, SYGVNS. The CDR3 sequence is 15 residues long. Here the CDR3 reads CASSASTDRRVEQYF.

The rearrangement joins TRBV12-3 or TRBV12-4 to TRBJ1-4; lacking DNA, the TRBD1 call made by TCRdb goes unchecked. The CDR3 consists of 14 residues. The CDR3: CASRRTGMDEKLFF.

The gene calls are TRBV7-6 and TRBJ2-3; there is no DNA to check the TCRdb D call of TRBD1. The germline V gene has CDR1 SGHVS and CDR2 FNYEAQ. The CDR3 length is 15 residues. CDR3 loop: CASSLDLRGTDTQYF.

This rearrangement joins TRBV27 to TRBJ2-5; TCRdb gives TRBD1 as the D gene, but with no DNA this cannot be confirmed. There are 15 residues in the CDR3. The germline V gene encodes CDR1 MNHEY and CDR2 SMNVEV (reference sequence). The CDR3 reads CASRPLTGSQETQYF.

The V call is TRBV20-1, the J call TRBJ1-6; TCRdb indicates TRBD1, and absent DNA this call remains unverified. Germline CDR1 is DFQATT and CDR2 is SNEGSKA (reference sequence). This CDR3 has 15 residues. CDR3 loop: CSAPDRSSYNSPLHF.

The gene calls are TRBV19 and TRBJ2-6; the TCRdb D gene call, TRBD2, has no DNA to confirm it. The germline V gene encodes CDR1 LNHDA and CDR2 SQIVND (reference sequence). This CDR3 spans 17 amino acids. The CDR3 protein is CASSLLTRGSGANVLTF.

This chain joins TRBV20-1 and TRBJ2-2; TCRdb's D call of TRBD1 is untestable without DNA. The CDR3 runs 15 residues. In germline, CDR1 is DFQATT, CDR2 SNEGSKA (reference sequence). The CDR3: CSARGVGAFPGELFF.

The genes are TRBV7-9 and TRBJ1-5; lacking DNA, the TRBD1 call made by TCRdb goes unchecked. CDR3 length: 14 residues. In germline, CDR1 is SEHNR, CDR2 FQNEAQ (reference sequence). CDR3 protein: CASSLGTGFEAQHF.

The V gene is TRBV21-1, the J gene TRBJ2-7; without DNA, the TCRdb call of TRBD1 cannot be checked. TRBV21-1 is a pseudogene. The length of the CDR3 is 15 residues. CDR3 protein: CASSRTGYLFYEQYF.

The chain carries TRBV4-3 and TRBJ2-1; TCRdb indicates TRBD1, and absent DNA this call remains unverified. Looked up from germline, CDR1 is LGHNA and CDR2 is YSLEER. The CDR3 spans 14 residues. The CDR3 sequence is CASSPRTRSYEQFF.

The chain couples TRBV7-2 to TRBJ1-1; there is no DNA to check the TCRdb D call of TRBD1. CDR3 length: 11 residues. Germline CDR1 SGHTA, CDR2 FQGNSA. The CDR3 loop reads CASSRYTEAFF.

This chain connects TRBV20-1 to TRBJ1-1. Germline CDR1 is DFQATT and CDR2 is SNEGSKA (reference sequence). The CDR3 runs to 11 residues. CDR3: CSRRALMVAFF.

The CDR3 spells CAWTTRFREQYF. V is TRBV30 and J is TRBJ2-7. Per the germline V gene, CDR1 is GTSNPN and CDR2 is SVGIG (reference sequence). The CDR3 has 12 amino acids.

The chain recombines TRBV6-2 or TRBV6-3 with TRBJ1-5; the D call of TRBD1 rests on TCRdb alone, since no DNA is present to check it. Germline assignment: CDR1 MNHEY and CDR2 SVGEGT. This CDR3 is 15 amino acids long. The CDR3 protein is CASTDNRGFNQPQHF.

The chain has TRBV30 and TRBJ1-1. CDR1 is GTSNPN, CDR2 SVGIG, per germline (reference sequence). There are 13 residues in the CDR3. The CDR3: CAWTTGGDTEAFF.

The chain carries TRBV5-1 and TRBJ1-5; TCRdb calls TRBD1, which cannot be checked without DNA. This CDR3 comprises 15 residues. The germline CDR1 and CDR2 sequences are SGHRS and YFSETQ. The CDR3 protein is CASSLGTGGVQPQHF. Full variable domain (outside the CDR3, taken from reference TRBV5-1 and TRBJ1-5): KAGVTQTPRYLIKTRGQQVTLSCSPISGHRSVSWYQQTPGQGLQFLFEYFSETQRNKGNFPGRFSGRQFSNSRSEMNVSTLELGDSALYLCASSLGTGGVQPQHFGDGTRLSIL.

The CDR3 spells CASSAGQGRLNQPQHF. The rearrangement uses TRBV7-2 and TRBJ1-5; the D call of TRBD1 rests on TCRdb alone, since no DNA is present to check it. The CDR3 sequence is 16 residues long. The germline V gene encodes CDR1 SGHTA and CDR2 FQGNSA.

The V gene is TRBV6-1, the J gene TRBJ1-1. Per the germline V gene, CDR1 is MNHNS and CDR2 is SASEGT. This CDR3 comprises 16 residues. The CDR3 region is CASSERVYRSGTEAFF.

V is TRBV5-1 and J is TRBJ2-1. The germline CDR1 and CDR2 sequences are SGHRS and YFSETQ. This CDR3 has 16 residues. The chain's CDR3 is CASSLAAGSSYNEQFF.

V and J are TRBV7-8 and TRBJ2-1; the TRBD1 assignment by TCRdb is unverifiable without DNA. Germline CDR1 reads SGHVS; CDR2 reads FQNEAQ. This CDR3 has 14 amino acids. The CDR3 sequence is CASRPSGGYNEQFF.

The chain is built from TRBV5-5 and TRBJ2-3. The CDR3 is 15 residues long. The V gene's germline CDR1 is SGHKS and CDR2 YYEKEE (reference sequence). This CDR3 is CASSLGAASTDTQYF.

V and J are TRBV12-3 or TRBV12-4 and TRBJ1-5; TCRdb designates TRBD1, a call that cannot be tested without DNA. The CDR3 runs to 14 residues. The CDR3 spells CASSLGQGSQPQHF.

This sequence joins TRBV5-1 and TRBJ2-7. The CDR3 contains 13 residues. The germline CDR1 and CDR2 sequences are SGHRS and YFSETQ. The CDR3 loop reads CASSFGNHYEQYF.

The CDR3 reads CSASRLAGKGETQYF. The chain employs TRBV20-1 and TRBJ2-5; the TRBD2 assignment by TCRdb is unverifiable without DNA. CDR3 length: 15 amino acids. Per the germline V gene, CDR1 is DFQATT and CDR2 is SNEGSKA (reference sequence).

V gene TRBV6-1 combines with J gene TRBJ1-4. CDR3 length: 14 residues. The V gene's germline CDR1 is MNHNS and CDR2 SASEGT. The CDR3 reads CASRDIAAYEKLFF.

This chain links TRBV6-2 or TRBV6-3 with TRBJ2-2. This CDR3 has 13 residues. Germline values: CDR1 MNHEY, CDR2 SVGEGT. The CDR3 loop is CASRISNTGELFF.

CDR3 in amino acids: CASSELEDRGRQTQYF. The chain uses TRBV25-1 and TRBJ2-5; TCRdb outputs TRBD1, but without DNA this stays unchecked. Germline CDR1 and CDR2: MGHDK and SYGVNS. CDR3 length: 16 residues.